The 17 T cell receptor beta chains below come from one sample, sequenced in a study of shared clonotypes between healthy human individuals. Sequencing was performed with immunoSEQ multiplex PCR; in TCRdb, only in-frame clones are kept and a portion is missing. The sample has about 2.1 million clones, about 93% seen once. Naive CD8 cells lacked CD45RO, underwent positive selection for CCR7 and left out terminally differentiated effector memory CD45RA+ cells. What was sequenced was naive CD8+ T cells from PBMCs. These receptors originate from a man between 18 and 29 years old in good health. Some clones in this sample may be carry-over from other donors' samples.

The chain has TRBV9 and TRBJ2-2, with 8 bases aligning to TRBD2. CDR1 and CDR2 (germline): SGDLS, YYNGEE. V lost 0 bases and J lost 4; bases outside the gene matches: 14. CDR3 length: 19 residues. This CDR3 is CASSVVGWSGLVITGELFF. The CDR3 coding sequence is TGTGCCAGCAGCGTAGTTGGTTGGTCGGGACTAGTGATCACCGGGGAGCTGTTTTTT.

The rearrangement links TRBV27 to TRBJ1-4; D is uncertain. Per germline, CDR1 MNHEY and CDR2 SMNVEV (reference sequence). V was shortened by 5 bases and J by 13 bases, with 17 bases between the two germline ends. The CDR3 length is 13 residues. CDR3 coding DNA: TGTGCCAGCAGTCCCGGGAGCCCCGGCGCACTGTTTTTT. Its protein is CASSPGSPGALFF.

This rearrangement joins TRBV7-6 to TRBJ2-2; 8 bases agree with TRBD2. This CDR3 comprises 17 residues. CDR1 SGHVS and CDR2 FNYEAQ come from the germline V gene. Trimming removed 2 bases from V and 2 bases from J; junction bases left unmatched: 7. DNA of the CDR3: TGTGCCAGCAGCTTATCATCGGGAGGGCCCAACACCGGGGAGCTGTTTTTT. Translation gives CASSLSSGGPNTGELFF. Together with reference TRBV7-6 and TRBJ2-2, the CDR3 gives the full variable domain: GAGVSQSPRYKVTKRGQDVALRCDPISGHVSLYWYRQALGQGPEFLTYFNYEAQQDKSGLPNDRFSAERPEGSISTLTIQRTEQRDSAMYRCASSLSSGGPNTGELFFGEGSRLTVL.

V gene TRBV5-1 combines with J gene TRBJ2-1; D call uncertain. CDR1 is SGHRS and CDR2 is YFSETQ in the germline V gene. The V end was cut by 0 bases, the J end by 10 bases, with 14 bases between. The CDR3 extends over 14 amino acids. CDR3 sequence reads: CASSLDPMTKEQFF. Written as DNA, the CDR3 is TGCGCCAGCAGCTTGGACCCCATGACCAAAGAGCAGTTCTTC.

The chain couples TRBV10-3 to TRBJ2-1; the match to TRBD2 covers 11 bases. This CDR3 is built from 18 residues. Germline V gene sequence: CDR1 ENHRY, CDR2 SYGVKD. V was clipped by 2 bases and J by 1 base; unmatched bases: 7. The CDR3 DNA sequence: TGTGCCATCAGTGAGGTAGCGGGAGGGCCGGGGTCCTACAATGAGCAGTTCTTC. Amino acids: CAISEVAGGPGSYNEQFF.

The CDR3 loop reads CASRRRGQGAGGANVLTF. CDR3 in DNA: TGTGCCAGCAGACGCCGGGGACAGGGGGCTGGCGGGGCCAACGTCCTGACTTTC. This sequence joins TRBV11-2 and TRBJ2-6, with 12 bases that match TRBD1. V shed 6 bases, J shed 4 bases, and the junction held 10 bases outside the gene matches. The CDR3 consists of 18 residues. The V gene's germline CDR1 is SGHAT and CDR2 FQNNGV.

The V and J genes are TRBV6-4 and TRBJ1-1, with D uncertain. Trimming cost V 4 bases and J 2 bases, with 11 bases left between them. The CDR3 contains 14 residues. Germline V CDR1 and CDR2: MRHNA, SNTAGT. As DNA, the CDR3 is TGTGCCAGCAGTGTAGCGGTAGGAAACACTGAAGCTTTCTTT. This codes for CASSVAVGNTEAFF.

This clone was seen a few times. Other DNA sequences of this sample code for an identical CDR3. The CDR3 protein is CATSRGGRNTEAFF. CDR3 nucleotides: TGTGCCACCAGCAGAGGAGGTCGCAACACTGAAGCTTTCTTT. The gene calls are TRBV15 and TRBJ1-1; D is ambiguous. CDR1 and CDR2 (germline): LNHNV, YYDKDF (reference sequence). This CDR3 is 14 amino acids long. V was cut by 1 base and J by 2 bases, with 8 bases left in between.

For the CDR3, the DNA is TGTGCCAGCAGGGAAACAGGGCCAGACTATGGCTACACCTTC. This translates into CASRETGPDYGYTF. V and J are TRBV11-2 and TRBJ1-2; D perhaps matches TRBD1 (6 bases). Germline CDR1 is SGHAT and CDR2 is FQNNGV. The germline V and J ends were trimmed by 6 bases and 3 bases, with 14 bases remaining between them. CDR3 length: 14 residues. The variable domain in full, completed from reference TRBV11-2 and TRBJ1-2, reads EAGVAQSPRYKIIEKRQSVAFWCNPISGHATLYWYQQILGQGPKLLIQFQNNGVVDDSQLPKDRFSAERLKGVDSTLKIQPAKLEDSAVYLCASRETGPDYGYTFGSGTRLTVV.

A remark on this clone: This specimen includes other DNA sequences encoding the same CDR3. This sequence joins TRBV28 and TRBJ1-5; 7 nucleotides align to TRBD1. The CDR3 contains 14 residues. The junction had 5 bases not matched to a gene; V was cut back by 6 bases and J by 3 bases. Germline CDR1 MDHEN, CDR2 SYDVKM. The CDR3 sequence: CASRLTGNNQPQHF. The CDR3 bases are TGTGCCAGCAGGTTGACAGGGAACAATCAGCCCCAGCATTTT.

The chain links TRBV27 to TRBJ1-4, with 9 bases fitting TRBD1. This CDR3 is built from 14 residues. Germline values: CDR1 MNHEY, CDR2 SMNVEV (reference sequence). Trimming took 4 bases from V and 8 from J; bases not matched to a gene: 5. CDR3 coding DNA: TGTGCCAGCAGTTCTCCGGGACAGGGAGAAAAACTGTTTTTT. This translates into CASSSPGQGEKLFF.

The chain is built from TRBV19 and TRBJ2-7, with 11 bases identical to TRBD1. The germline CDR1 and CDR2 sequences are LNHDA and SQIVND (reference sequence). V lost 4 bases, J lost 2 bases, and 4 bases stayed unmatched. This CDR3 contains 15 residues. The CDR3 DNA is TGTGCCAGTAGTAGACCGGGACAGGGGGCCTACGAGCAGTACTTC. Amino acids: CASSRPGQGAYEQYF.

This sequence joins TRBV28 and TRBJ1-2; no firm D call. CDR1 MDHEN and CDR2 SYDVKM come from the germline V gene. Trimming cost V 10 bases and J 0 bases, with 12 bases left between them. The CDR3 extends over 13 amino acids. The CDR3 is CATRQSANYGYTF. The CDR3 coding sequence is TGTGCCACCCGGCAGTCCGCTAACTATGGCTACACCTTC.

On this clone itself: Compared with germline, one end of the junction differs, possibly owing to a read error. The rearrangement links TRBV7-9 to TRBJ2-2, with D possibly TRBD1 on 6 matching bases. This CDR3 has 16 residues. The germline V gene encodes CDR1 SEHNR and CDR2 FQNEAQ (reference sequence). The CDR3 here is CASSNTGTSNTGELFF. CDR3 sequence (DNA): TGTGCCAGCAGCAATACAGGGACATCGAATACCGGGGAGCTGTTTTTT.

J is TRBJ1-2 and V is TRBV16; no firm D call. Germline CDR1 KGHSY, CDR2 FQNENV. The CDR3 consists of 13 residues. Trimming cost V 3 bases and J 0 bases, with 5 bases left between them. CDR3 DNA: TGTGCCAGCAGCCAGGCTGCTAACTATGGCTACACCTTC. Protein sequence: CASSQAANYGYTF.

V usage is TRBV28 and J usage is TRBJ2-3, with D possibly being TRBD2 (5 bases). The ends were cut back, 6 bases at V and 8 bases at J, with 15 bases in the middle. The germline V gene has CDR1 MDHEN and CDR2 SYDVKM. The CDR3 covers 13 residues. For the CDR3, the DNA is TGTGCCAGCAGCCAAAAGACTACCATTACGCAGTATTTT. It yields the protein CASSQKTTITQYF.

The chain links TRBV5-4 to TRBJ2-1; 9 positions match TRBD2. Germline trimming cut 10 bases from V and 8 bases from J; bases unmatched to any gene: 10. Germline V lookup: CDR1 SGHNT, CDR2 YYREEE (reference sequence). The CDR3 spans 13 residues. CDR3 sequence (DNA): TGTGCCTGTGGGTTTAGCGGGAGCGATGAGCAGTTCTTC. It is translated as CACGFSGSDEQFF.